The present entry profiles one T cell receptor beta chain with its context. The length of the CDR3 is 14 residues. Germline assignment: CDR1 SGHAT and CDR2 FQDESV (reference sequence). V was cut by 1 base and J by 2 bases, with 8 bases left in between. This sample stems from a study of blood T cell repertoires in COVID-19. Sequencing used immunoSEQ multiplex PCR; TCRdb keeps in-frame clones, though not all of them. This sample carries about 400,000 clones, roughly 90% of them seen once, and the ten largest clones take about 1.5%. Source material: peripheral blood. The chain couples TRBV11-1 to TRBJ1-1, with D uncertain. The clonotype was recovered from a woman in her twenties or thirties with active or convalescent COVID-19. In nucleotides, the CDR3 is TGTGCCAGCAGCTTAGGGCGGGAAAACACTGAAGCTTTCTTT. Its protein is CASSLGRENTEAFF. The full variable domain, its missing parts supplied by reference TRBV11-1 and TRBJ1-1, is EAEVAQSPRYKITEKSQAVAFWCDPISGHATLYWYRQILGQGPELLVQFQDESVVDDSQLPKDRFSAERLKGVDSTLKIQPAELGDSAMYLCASSLGRENTEAFFGQGTRLTVV.